The present TCR beta chain was sequenced within a study of blood T cells in healthy people across ages. V lost 5 bases, J lost 4 bases, and 14 bases lay in between. CDR1 and CDR2 (germline): SGHTA, FQGNSA. This CDR3 contains 14 residues. Sample-barcoded 5' priming and a J-beta primer mix drove a second PCR of about 6 to 11 cycles. TCRdb fed the 5' RACE reads into MiXCR, producing one record per CDR3 protein. The sample holds some 800,000 distinct CDR3 sequences, 44% seen once. Sequencing was done on a sample of blood. The sequence was collected from a man aged 55 to 70 in good health. V is TRBV7-2 and J is TRBJ1-1; D is ambiguous. The CDR3 spells CASSPTLAITEAFF. The CDR3 DNA sequence: TGTGCCAGCAGCCCCACGTTGGCCATCACTGAAGCTTTCTTT.